The next 7 T cell receptor beta chains were all read from a single sample in a study of OX40 agonist ivuxolimab in advanced cancers. Libraries were prepared by immunoSEQ multiplex PCR; TCRdb keeps only in-frame clonotypes and omits some of them. The sample gives 100,000 or so clones, under 85% of which show up once; less than 6% is in the top ten. The specimen comprised CD4+ or CD8+ T cells sorted from blood, sampled in a trial of the OX40 agonist ivuxolimab. The receptors were sampled from an adult with an advanced solid tumor such as melanoma, head and neck, liver or kidney cancer.

The chain links TRBV4-2 to TRBJ2-1, with D possibly being TRBD1 (6 bases). Germline assignment: CDR1 LGHNA and CDR2 YNFKEQ. Trimming took 8 bases from V and 0 from J, leaving 11 bases between them. The CDR3 is 14 amino acids. The CDR3 reads CASGGGFSYNEQFF. CDR3 nucleotide sequence: TGTGCCAGCGGGGGCGGGTTCTCCTACAATGAGCAGTTCTTC.

Concerning this clone itself: Other DNA sequences in the same sample also yield this CDR3. The CDR3 nucleotides are TGTGCCAGCAGCGTAGGGGGGACAGATACGCAGTATTTT. This encodes CASSVGGTDTQYF. The chain is built from TRBV9 and TRBJ2-3; D tentatively reads TRBD1 or TRBD2 (5 bases each). V was clipped by 0 bases and J by 3 bases, with 5 bases between them. The CDR3 contains 13 residues. Germline V gene data show CDR1 as SGDLS and CDR2 as YYNGEE.

The chain uses TRBV5-8 and TRBJ1-4, with unresolved D. V was clipped by 0 bases and J by 7 bases, with 10 bases between them. CDR3 length: 14 amino acids. Germline CDR1 reads SGHTS; CDR2 reads YDEGEE. The CDR3 reads CASSLEPGGEKLFF. For the CDR3, the DNA is TGTGCCAGCAGCTTGGAACCTGGAGGTGAAAAACTGTTTTTT.

The chain couples TRBV19 to TRBJ2-1; 11 positions match TRBD2. Germline assignment: CDR1 LNHDA and CDR2 SQIVND (reference sequence). The CDR3 totals 16 residues. Trimming at V came to 3 bases and at J to 3 bases, leaving 4 bases not matched to a gene. CDR3 sequence (DNA): TGTGCCAGTAGTATCGGTACTAGCGGGAGCTACAATGAGCAGTTCTTC. Translation gives CASSIGTSGSYNEQFF.

The chain couples TRBV5-1 to TRBJ1-5; a possible D gene is TRBD1 (5 bases). The V end lost 8 bases, the J end lost 1 base, and 13 bases lay between the germline ends. CDR1 and CDR2 from the germline V gene are SGHRS and YFSETQ. CDR3 length equals 14 residues. Here the CDR3 DNA reads TGCGCCAGGCAGCGGGACGGGAGCAATCAGCCCCAGCATTTT. Its translation: CARQRDGSNQPQHF. Based on the CDR3 plus reference TRBV5-1 and TRBJ1-5, the full variable domain is KAGVTQTPRYLIKTRGQQVTLSCSPISGHRSVSWYQQTPGQGLQFLFEYFSETQRNKGNFPGRFSGRQFSNSRSEMNVSTLELGDSALYLCARQRDGSNQPQHFGDGTRLSIL.

This rearrangement joins TRBV7-8 to TRBJ2-1; D gene uncertain. Germline-derived CDR1 and CDR2 are SGHVS and FQNEAQ. V lost 7 bases and J lost 0, with 13 bases in between. CDR3 length: 15 amino acids. The CDR3, as DNA: TGTGCCAGCAAATTAGTCGCCGGCTCCTACAATGAGCAGTTCTTC. Amino acid sequence: CASKLVAGSYNEQFF.

The V gene is TRBV7-2, the J gene TRBJ1-1; D not resolved. Trimming shortened V by 4 bases and J by 0 bases, and 6 bases separated the two germline ends. CDR1 is SGHTA and CDR2 is FQGNSA in the germline V gene. This CDR3 comprises 13 residues. The CDR3 is CASSSPMNTEAFF. In DNA form, the CDR3 reads TGTGCCAGCAGCTCCCCCATGAACACTGAAGCTTTCTTT.